This T cell receptor (beta chain) was identified during a study of shared clonotypes between healthy human individuals. The protocol was immunoSEQ multiplex PCR, while the TCRdb copy is restricted to in-frame clones and leaves out a portion. The sample lists some 2 million clones; around 95% were seen once. Study results and limitations: Sequencing depth was a factor that was expected to affect clonotype sharing among donors. Represented diversity (both genetic and exposure-history) was limited by the small number of donors.

The CDR3 length is 13 residues. Germline CDR1 ENHRY, CDR2 SYGVKD. Trimming took 9 bases from V and 5 from J; bases not matched to a gene: 8. This clone has only one observation. As yet, its antigen is unknown. The chain carries TRBV10-3 and TRBJ1-1; 8 positions match TRBD1. The specimen sequenced was naive CD4+ T cells sorted from blood. Subset in this sample: CD45RA+ positively selected. The TCR sequence derives from a man younger than 35 in good health. The CDR3 DNA reads as TGTGCCATAAGGCACGACAGGGGTACTGAAGCTTTCTTT. Translating gives CAIRHDRGTEAFF.